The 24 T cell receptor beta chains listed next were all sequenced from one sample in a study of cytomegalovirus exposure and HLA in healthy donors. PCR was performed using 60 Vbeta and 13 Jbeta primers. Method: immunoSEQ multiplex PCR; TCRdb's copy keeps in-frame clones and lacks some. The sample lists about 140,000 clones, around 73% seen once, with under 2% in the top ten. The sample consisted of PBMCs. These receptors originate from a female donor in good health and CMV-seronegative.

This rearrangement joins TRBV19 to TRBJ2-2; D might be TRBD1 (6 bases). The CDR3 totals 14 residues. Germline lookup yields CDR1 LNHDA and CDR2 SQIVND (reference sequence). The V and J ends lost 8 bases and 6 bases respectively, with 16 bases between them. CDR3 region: CASSRQTGPGELFF. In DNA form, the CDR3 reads TGTGCCAGTTCGCGTCAGACAGGTCCCGGGGAGCTGTTTTTT.

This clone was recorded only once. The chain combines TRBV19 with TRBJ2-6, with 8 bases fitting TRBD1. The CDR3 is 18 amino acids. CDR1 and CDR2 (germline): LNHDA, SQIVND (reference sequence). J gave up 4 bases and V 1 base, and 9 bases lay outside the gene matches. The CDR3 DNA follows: TGTGCCAGTAGTATAGTACGGCAGGGGGCGTGGGGGGCCAACGTCCTGACTTTC. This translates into CASSIVRQGAWGANVLTF.

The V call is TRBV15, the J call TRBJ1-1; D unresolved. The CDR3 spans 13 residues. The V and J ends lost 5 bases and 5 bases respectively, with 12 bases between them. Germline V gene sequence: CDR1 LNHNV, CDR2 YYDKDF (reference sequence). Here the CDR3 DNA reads TGTGCCACCAGCTATACCCAGAGGACTGAAGCTTTCTTT. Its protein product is CATSYTQRTEAFF. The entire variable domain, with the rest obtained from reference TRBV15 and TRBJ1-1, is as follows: DAMVIQNPRYQVTQFGKPVTLSCSQTLNHNVMYWYQQKSSQAPKLLFHYYDKDFNNEADTPDNFQSRRPNTSFCFLDIRSPGLGDTAMYLCATSYTQRTEAFFGQGTRLTVV.

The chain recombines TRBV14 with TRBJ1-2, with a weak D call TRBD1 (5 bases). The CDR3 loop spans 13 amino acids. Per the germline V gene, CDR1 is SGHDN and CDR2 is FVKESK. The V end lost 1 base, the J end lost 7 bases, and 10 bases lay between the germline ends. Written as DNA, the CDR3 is TGTGCCAGCAGCCAAGGGGCAGGGCTTGGCTACACCTTC. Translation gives CASSQGAGLGYTF.

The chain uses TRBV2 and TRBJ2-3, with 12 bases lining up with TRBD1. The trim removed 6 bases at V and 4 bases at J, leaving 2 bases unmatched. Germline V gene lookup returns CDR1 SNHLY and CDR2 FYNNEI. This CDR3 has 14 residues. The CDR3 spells CASRRDRGPDTQYF. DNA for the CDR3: TGTGCCAGCAGGAGGGACAGGGGGCCAGATACGCAGTATTTT.

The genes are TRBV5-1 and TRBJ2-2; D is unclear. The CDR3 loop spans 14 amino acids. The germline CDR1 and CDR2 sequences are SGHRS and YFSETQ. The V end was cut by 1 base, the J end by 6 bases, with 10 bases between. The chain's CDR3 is CASSLSVPPGELFF. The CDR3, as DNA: TGCGCCAGCAGCTTGTCAGTCCCCCCCGGGGAGCTGTTTTTT.

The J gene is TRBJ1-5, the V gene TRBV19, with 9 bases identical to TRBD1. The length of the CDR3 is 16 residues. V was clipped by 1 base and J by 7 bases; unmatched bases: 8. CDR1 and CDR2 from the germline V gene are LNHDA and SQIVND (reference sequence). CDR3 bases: TGTGCCAGTAGTATAGGTCCGGGACAGGGAGGACAGCCCCAGCATTTT. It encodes CASSIGPGQGGQPQHF.

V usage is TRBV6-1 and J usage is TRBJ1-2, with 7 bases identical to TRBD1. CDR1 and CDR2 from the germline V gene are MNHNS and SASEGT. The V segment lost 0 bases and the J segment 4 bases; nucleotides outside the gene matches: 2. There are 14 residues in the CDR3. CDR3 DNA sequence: TGTGCCAGCAGTGAAGCAGGACAGGCCTATGGCTACACCTTC. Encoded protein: CASSEAGQAYGYTF.

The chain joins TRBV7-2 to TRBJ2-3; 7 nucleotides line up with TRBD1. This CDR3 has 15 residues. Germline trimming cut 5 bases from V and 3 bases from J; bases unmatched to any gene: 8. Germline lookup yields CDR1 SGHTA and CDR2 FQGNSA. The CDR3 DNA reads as TGTGCCAGCAGCAACACAGGGGAAAGGACAGATACGCAGTATTTT. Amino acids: CASSNTGERTDTQYF.

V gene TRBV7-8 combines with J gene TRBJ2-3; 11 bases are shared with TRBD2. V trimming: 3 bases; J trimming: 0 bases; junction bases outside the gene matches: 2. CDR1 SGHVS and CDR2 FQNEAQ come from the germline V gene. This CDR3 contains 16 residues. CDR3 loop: CASSLLAGGSTDTQYF. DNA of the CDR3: TGTGCCAGCAGCTTGCTAGCGGGAGGTAGCACAGATACGCAGTATTTT.

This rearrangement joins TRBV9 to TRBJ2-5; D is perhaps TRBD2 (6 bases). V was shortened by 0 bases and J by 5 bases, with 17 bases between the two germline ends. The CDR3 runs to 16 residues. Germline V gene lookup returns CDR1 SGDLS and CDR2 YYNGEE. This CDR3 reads CASSVGLATSVETQYF. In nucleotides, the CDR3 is TGTGCCAGCAGCGTAGGGCTAGCGACCTCCGTGGAGACCCAGTACTTC. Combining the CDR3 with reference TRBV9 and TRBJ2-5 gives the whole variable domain DSGVTQTPKHLITATGQRVTLRCSPRSGDLSVYWYQQSLDQGLQFLIQYYNGEERAKGNILERFSAQQFPDLHSELNLSSLELGDSALYFCASSVGLATSVETQYFGPGTRLLVL.

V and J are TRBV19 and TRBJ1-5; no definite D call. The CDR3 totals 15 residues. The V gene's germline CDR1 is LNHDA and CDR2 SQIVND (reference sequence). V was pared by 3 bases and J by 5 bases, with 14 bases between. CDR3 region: CASSIGSAVHQPQHF. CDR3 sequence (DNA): TGTGCCAGTAGTATCGGGTCAGCCGTCCATCAGCCCCAGCATTTT.

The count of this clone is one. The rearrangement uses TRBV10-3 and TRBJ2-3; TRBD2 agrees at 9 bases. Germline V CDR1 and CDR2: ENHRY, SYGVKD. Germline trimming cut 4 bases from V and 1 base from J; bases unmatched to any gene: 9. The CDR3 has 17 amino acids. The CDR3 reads CAISGGVAGVGTDTQYF. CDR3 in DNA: TGTGCCATCAGTGGGGGGGTAGCGGGAGTTGGCACAGATACGCAGTATTTT.

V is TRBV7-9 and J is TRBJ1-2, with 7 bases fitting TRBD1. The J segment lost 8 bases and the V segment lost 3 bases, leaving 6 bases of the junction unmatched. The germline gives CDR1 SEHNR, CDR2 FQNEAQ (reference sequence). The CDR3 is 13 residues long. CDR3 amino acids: CASSLEGGRGYTF. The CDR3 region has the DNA TGTGCCAGCAGCTTGGAAGGGGGCCGGGGCTACACCTTC.

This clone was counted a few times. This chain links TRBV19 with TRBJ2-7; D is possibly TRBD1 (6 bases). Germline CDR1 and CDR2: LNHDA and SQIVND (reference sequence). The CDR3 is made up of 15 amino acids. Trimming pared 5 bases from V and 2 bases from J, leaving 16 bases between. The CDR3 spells CASSPGPGAPYEQYF. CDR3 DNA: TGTGCCAGTAGTCCCGGGCCAGGGGCTCCCTACGAGCAGTACTTC. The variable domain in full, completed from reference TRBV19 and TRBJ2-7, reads DGGITQSPKYLFRKEGQNVTLSCEQNLNHDAMYWYRQDPGQGLRLIYYSQIVNDFQKGDIAEGYSVSREKKESFPLTVTSAQKNPTAFYLCASSPGPGAPYEQYFGPGTRLTVT.

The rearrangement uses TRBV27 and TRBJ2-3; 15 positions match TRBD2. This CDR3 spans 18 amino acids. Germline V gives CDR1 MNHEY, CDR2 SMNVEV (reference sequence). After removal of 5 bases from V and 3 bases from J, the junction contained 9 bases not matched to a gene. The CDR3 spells CASSPRTSGGADTDTQYF. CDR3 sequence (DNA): TGTGCCAGCAGTCCCCGGACTAGCGGGGGGGCAGATACAGATACGCAGTATTTT.

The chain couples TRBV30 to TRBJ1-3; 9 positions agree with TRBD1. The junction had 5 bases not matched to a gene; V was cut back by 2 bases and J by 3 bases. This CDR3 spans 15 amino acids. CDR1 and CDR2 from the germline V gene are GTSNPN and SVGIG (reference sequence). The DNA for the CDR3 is TGTGCCTGGAGTTTTGGGGGACAGGGTGGAAACACCATATATTTT. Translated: CAWSFGGQGGNTIYF.

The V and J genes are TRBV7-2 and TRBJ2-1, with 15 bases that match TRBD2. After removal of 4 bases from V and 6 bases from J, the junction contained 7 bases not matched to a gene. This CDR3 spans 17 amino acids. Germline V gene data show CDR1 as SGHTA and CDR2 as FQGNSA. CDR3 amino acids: CASSWTSGGAGGNEQFF. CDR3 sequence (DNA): TGTGCCAGCAGCTGGACTAGCGGGGGGGCGGGTGGCAATGAGCAGTTCTTC.

The CDR3 DNA sequence: TGTGCCAGCTCACCACTGAGGGCCACCGGGGAGCTGTTTTTT. Amino acids: CASSPLRATGELFF. The rearrangement joins TRBV18 to TRBJ2-2; D is possibly TRBD2 (5 bases). The length of the CDR3 is 14 residues. V lost 1 base to trimming and J lost 4 bases, with 7 bases between them. Looked up from germline, CDR1 is KGHSH and CDR2 is LQKENI.

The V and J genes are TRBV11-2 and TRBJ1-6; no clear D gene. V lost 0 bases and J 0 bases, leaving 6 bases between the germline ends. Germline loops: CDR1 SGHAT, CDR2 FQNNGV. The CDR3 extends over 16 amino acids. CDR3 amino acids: CASSLDGSSYNSPLHF. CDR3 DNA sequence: TGTGCCAGCAGCTTAGATGGGAGCTCCTATAATTCACCCCTCCACTTT.

CDR3 nucleotide sequence: TGTGCCAGCAGCTTAGATCGCCGCAGGGGGCCGAATGAGCAGTTCTTC. Amino acids: CASSLDRRRGPNEQFF. This chain connects TRBV11-3 to TRBJ2-1, with TRBD1 matching 8 bases. V shed 0 bases, J shed 7 bases, and the junction held 8 bases outside the gene matches. The CDR3 covers 16 residues. Germline V gene sequence: CDR1 SGHNT, CDR2 YENEEA.

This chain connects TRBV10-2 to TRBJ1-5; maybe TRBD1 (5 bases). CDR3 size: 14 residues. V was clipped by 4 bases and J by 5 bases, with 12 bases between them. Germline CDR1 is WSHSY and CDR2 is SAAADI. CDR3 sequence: CASSAFRADQPQHF. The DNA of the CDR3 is TGCGCCAGCAGTGCCTTCAGGGCCGATCAGCCCCAGCATTTT.

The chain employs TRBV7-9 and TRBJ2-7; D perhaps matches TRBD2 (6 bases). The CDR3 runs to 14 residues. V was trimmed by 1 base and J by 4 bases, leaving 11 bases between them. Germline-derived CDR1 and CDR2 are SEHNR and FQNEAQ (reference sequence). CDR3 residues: CASSLGRGDYEQYF. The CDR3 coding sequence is TGTGCCAGCAGCTTAGGGCGGGGAGATTACGAGCAGTACTTC.

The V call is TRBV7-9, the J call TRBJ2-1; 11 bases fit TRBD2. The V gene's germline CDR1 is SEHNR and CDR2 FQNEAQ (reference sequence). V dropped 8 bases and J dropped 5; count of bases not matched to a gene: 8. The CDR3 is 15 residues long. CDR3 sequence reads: CASGSGTSGNNEQFF. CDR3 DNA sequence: TGTGCCAGCGGGAGTGGGACTAGCGGCAACAATGAGCAGTTCTTC.